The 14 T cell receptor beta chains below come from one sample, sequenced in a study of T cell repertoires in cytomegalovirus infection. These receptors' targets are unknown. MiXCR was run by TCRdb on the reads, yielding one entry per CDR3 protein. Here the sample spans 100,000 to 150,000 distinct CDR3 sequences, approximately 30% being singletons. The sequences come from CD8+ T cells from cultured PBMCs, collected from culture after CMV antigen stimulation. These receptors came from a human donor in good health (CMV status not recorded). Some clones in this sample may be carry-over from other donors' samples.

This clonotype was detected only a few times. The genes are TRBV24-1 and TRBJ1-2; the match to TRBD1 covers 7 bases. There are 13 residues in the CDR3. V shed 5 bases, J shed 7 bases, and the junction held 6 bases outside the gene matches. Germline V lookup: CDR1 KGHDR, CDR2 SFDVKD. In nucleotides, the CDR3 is TGTGCCACCAGTGGAAGACAGGGCTCTGGCTACACCTTC. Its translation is CATSGRQGSGYTF.

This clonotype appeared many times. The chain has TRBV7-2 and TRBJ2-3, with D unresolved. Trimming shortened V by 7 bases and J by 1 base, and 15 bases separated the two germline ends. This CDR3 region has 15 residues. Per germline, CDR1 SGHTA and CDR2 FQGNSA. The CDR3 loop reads CASNGRYSRTDTQYF. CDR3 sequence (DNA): TGTGCCAGCAACGGGCGTTACTCGCGCACAGATACGCAGTATTTT.

CDR3 residues: CASSQESAGLWSEKLFF. The CDR3 nucleotides are TGCGCCAGCAGCCAAGAATCCGCTGGGCTATGGAGTGAAAAACTGTTTTTT. The chain carries TRBV4-1 and TRBJ1-4; D is undetermined. Trimming took 0 bases from V and 7 from J, leaving 18 bases between them. This CDR3 has 17 amino acids. CDR1 is MGHRA and CDR2 is YSYEKL in the germline V gene.

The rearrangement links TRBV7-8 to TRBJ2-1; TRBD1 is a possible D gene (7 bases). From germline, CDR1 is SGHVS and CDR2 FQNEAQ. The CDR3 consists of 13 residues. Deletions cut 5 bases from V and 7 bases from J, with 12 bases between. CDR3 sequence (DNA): TGTGCCAGCAGCGCGGGACAGAGGAATGAGCAGTTCTTC. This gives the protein CASSAGQRNEQFF. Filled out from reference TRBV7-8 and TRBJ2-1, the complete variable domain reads GAGVSQSPRYKVAKRGQDVALRCDPISGHVSLFWYQQALGQGPEFLTYFQNEAQLDKSGLPSDRFFAERPEGSVSTLKIQRTQQEDSAVYLCASSAGQRNEQFFGPGTRLTVL.

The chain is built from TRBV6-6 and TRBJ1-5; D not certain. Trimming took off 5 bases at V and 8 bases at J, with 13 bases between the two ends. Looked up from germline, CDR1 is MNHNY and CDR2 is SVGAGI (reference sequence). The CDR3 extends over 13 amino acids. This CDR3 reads CASSLGVREPQHF. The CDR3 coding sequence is TGTGCCAGCAGTCTCGGGGTCCGGGAGCCCCAGCATTTT.

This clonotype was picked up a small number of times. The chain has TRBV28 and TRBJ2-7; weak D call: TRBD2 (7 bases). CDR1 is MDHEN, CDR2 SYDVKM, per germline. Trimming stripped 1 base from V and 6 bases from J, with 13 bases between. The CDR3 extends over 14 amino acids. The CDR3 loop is CASSLSARGGEQYF. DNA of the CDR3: TGTGCCAGCAGTTTATCGGCGAGGGGGGGCGAGCAGTACTTC.

In nucleotides, the CDR3 is TGTGCCAGCAGCCCCCGGGACTCCAACCCCCTCTACGAGCAGTACTTC. This translates into CASSPRDSNPLYEQYF. V usage is TRBV4-2 and J usage is TRBJ2-7; perhaps TRBD2 as D (6 bases). Germline CDR1 LGHNA, CDR2 YNFKEQ. V shed 4 bases and J shed 3 bases, with 19 bases lying between them. This CDR3 has 16 residues.

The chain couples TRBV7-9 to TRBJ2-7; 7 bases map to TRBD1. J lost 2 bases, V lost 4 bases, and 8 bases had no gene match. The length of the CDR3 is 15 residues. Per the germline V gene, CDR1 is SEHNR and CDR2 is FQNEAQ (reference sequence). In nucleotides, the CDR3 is TGTGCCAGCAGCTCTGACAGGGATTATGCCTACGAGCAGTACTTC. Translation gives CASSSDRDYAYEQYF. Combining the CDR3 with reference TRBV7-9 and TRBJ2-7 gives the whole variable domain DTGVSQNPRHKITKRGQNVTFRCDPISEHNRLYWYRQTLGQGPEFLTYFQNEAQLEKSRLLSDRFSAERPKGSFSTLEIQRTEQGDSAMYLCASSSDRDYAYEQYFGPGTRLTVT.

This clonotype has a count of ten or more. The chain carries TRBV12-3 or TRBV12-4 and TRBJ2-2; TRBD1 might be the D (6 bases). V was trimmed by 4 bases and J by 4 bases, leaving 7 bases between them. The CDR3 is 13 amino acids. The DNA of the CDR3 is TGTGCCAGCAGTTCAGGGGTCACCGGGGAGCTGTTTTTT. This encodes CASSSGVTGELFF.

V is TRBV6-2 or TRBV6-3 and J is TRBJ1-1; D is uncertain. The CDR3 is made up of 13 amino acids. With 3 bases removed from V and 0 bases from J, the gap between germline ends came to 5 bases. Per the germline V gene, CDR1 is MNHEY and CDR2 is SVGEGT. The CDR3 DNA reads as TGTGCCAGCAGTTATCCCCTGAACACTGAAGCTTTCTTT. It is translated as CASSYPLNTEAFF.

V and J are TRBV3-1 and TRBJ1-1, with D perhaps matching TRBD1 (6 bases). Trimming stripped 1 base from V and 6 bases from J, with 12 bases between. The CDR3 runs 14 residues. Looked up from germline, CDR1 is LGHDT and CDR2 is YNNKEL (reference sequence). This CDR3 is CASSQGGGIAEAFF. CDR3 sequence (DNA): TGTGCCAGCAGCCAAGGAGGGGGTATCGCTGAAGCTTTCTTT.

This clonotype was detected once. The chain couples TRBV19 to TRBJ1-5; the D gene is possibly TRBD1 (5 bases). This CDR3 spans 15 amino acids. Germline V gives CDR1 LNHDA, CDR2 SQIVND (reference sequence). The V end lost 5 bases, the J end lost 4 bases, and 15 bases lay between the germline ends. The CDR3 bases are TGTGCCAGTAGTGCCTACGGACAACTAAATCAGCCCCAGCATTTT. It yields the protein CASSAYGQLNQPQHF.

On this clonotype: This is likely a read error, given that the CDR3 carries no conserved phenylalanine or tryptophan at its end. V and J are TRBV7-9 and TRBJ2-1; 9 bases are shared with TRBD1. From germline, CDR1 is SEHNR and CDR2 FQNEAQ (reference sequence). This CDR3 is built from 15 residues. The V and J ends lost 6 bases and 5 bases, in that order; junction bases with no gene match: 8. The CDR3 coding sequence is TGTGCCAGCAGGGAGACAGGGGGTATTAACAATGAGCAGTTCTCC. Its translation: CASRETGGINNEQFS.

Here the CDR3 DNA reads TGTGCCAGCAGTGAGCGGGGGCGGACCGATGATGGCTACACCTTC. Its translation: CASSERGRTDDGYTF. This rearrangement joins TRBV2 to TRBJ1-2, with a weak D call TRBD1 (6 bases). There are 15 residues in the CDR3. The V and J ends lost 3 bases and 6 bases respectively, with 17 bases between them. CDR1 and CDR2 (germline): SNHLY, FYNNEI. Together with reference TRBV2 and TRBJ1-2, the CDR3 gives the full variable domain: EPEVTQTPSHQVTQMGQEVILRCVPISNHLYFYWYRQILGQKVEFLVSFYNNEISEKSEIFDDQFSVERPDGSNFTLKIRSTKLEDSAMYFCASSERGRTDDGYTFGSGTRLTVV.